These 31 T cell receptor beta chains came from one sample sequenced in a study of metastatic and nonmetastatic thyroid tumors. No treatment had been given to any patient before thyroid surgery. Using MiXCR, TCRdb re-called clones from the PCR reads. The sample records fewer than 100,000 clones, under 15% being singletons. Sequenced: blood. The source of these receptors is a female donor with papillary thyroid cancer or a benign thyroid nodule (not recorded which). Some clones in this sample may be carry-over from other donors' samples.

The V gene is TRBV20-1, the J gene TRBJ2-1; 9 nucleotides match TRBD1. Losses at the gene ends were 1 base for V and 7 bases for J; bases not matched to a gene: 8. Germline CDR1 reads DFQATT; CDR2 reads SNEGSKA (reference sequence). The length of the CDR3 is 15 residues. In DNA, the CDR3 is TGCAGTGCTAGAGGAGGGGGGACAGGGATTAATGAGCAGTTCTTC. Translating it yields CSARGGGTGINEQFF.

This clone showed up many times. The chain uses TRBV7-9 and TRBJ2-7; D is unresolved. V was clipped by 1 base and J by 4 bases, with 8 bases between them. CDR1 is SEHNR and CDR2 is FQNEAQ in the germline V gene (reference sequence). This CDR3 has 13 residues. The CDR3 protein is CASSLDMVYEQYF. The CDR3 nucleotides read TGTGCCAGCAGCTTAGATATGGTGTACGAGCAGTACTTC.

This clone was detected many times. The gene calls are TRBV6-1 and TRBJ1-3, with unresolved D. V gave up 5 bases and J gave up 0 bases, with 11 bases separating them. The CDR3 runs to 15 residues. From germline, CDR1 is MNHNS and CDR2 SASEGT. The DNA of the CDR3 is TGTGCCAGCAGTCTTTCGACAAGCTCTGGAAACACCATATATTTT. Translating it yields CASSLSTSSGNTIYF.

This clone was recorded many times. The chain has TRBV28 and TRBJ1-1; D call uncertain. Germline V gives CDR1 MDHEN, CDR2 SYDVKM. Trimming removed 6 bases from V and 1 base from J, with 15 bases in between. This CDR3 is built from 15 residues. This chain's CDR3 is CASRLQAGANTEAFF. CDR3 bases: TGTGCCAGCAGATTGCAGGCCGGCGCGAACACTGAAGCTTTCTTT.

Ten or more counts support this clone. The genes are TRBV4-1 and TRBJ2-7, with D unclear. CDR3 size: 15 residues. The V gene lost 1 base and the J gene lost 0 bases, with 10 bases spanning the gap. CDR1 MGHRA and CDR2 YSYEKL come from the germline V gene. CDR3 loop: CASSQGVLHSYEQYF. The CDR3 DNA reads TGCGCCAGCAGCCAAGGTGTACTCCACTCCTACGAGCAGTACTTC.

This clone has at least ten counts. V gene TRBV5-1 combines with J gene TRBJ2-3; possible D gene TRBD1, 5 bases. V was clipped by 7 bases and J by 1 base, with 10 bases between them. Germline V gene data show CDR1 as SGHRS and CDR2 as YFSETQ. This CDR3 has 13 residues. In DNA form, the CDR3 reads TGCGCCAGCTACGCACAGGGCACAGATACGCAGTATTTT. Protein: CASYAQGTDTQYF. The full variable domain, rest sourced from reference TRBV5-1 and TRBJ2-3, is KAGVTQTPRYLIKTRGQQVTLSCSPISGHRSVSWYQQTPGQGLQFLFEYFSETQRNKGNFPGRFSGRQFSNSRSEMNVSTLELGDSALYLCASYAQGTDTQYFGPGTRLTVL.

This clone was picked up many times. The genes are TRBV6-6 and TRBJ2-2; D unresolved. CDR1 is MNHNY and CDR2 is SVGAGI in the germline V gene (reference sequence). V was cut by 0 bases and J by 7 bases, with 6 bases left in between. The CDR3 length is 13 residues. The CDR3 sequence is CASSYSGGGELFF. As DNA, the CDR3 is TGTGCCAGCAGTTACTCCGGTGGCGGGGAGCTGTTTTTT.

This clone was counted at least ten times. Just one base apart from a much larger clone, this may be a read error. This CDR3 is also generated by other DNA sequences in the sample. The chain links TRBV28 to TRBJ1-2; D may be TRBD1 (5 bases). Looked up from germline, CDR1 is MDHEN and CDR2 is SYDVKM. Trimming cost V 4 bases and J 2 bases, with 14 bases left between them. This CDR3 region has 15 residues. The CDR3 DNA follows: TGTGCCAGCAGTTCCCGGCAGGGTTTGAACTATGGCTACACCTTC. It translates to CASSSRQGLNYGYTF.

This clone has ten or more counts. The rearrangement uses TRBV9 and TRBJ2-7, with a tentative D call TRBD2 (6 bases). The CDR3 sequence is 14 residues long. Per germline, CDR1 SGDLS and CDR2 YYNGEE. V was clipped by 3 bases and J by 6 bases, with 16 bases between them. CDR3 in amino acids: CASSDAGTSREQYF. In DNA, the CDR3 is TGTGCCAGCAGCGATGCGGGGACGTCTCGCGAGCAGTACTTC.

With respect to this clone: This sequence may be a read error, since a much larger clone differs from it by one base. V gene TRBV3-1 combines with J gene TRBJ1-1; unclear D gene. Germline V gene lookup returns CDR1 LGHDT and CDR2 YNNKEL (reference sequence). This CDR3 contains 13 residues. V was trimmed by 1 base and J by 8 bases, leaving 11 bases between them. CDR3: CASSQAGRSEAFF. The CDR3 region has the DNA TGTGCCAGCAGCCAAGCGGGCCGGTCCGAAGCTTTCTTT.

About this clone: A much larger clonotype is one base distant, so this may be a read error. V and J are TRBV20-1 and TRBJ1-1; a weak D match, TRBD1 (5 bases). Trimming removed 7 bases from V and 1 base from J, with 10 bases in between. Germline V CDR1 and CDR2: DFQATT, SNEGSKA (reference sequence). The CDR3 loop spans 12 amino acids. The CDR3 DNA reads TGCAGTGACAGTGGGGGGAACACTGAAGCTTTCTTT. Translated: CSDSGGNTEAFF.

This clone was seen a few times. The junction differs from germline at one of its ends, possibly a read error. The chain combines TRBV12-3 or TRBV12-4 with TRBJ1-2; 8 nucleotides agree with TRBD1. The length of the CDR3 is 17 residues. CDR3 residues: CASSFFGTGLEPYVYTF. CDR3 DNA: TGTGCCAGCAGTTTTTTCGGGACAGGACTTGAGCCCTATGTCTACACCTTC.

The chain links TRBV6-1 to TRBJ1-5; 7 bases match TRBD1. Germline V gene sequence: CDR1 MNHNS, CDR2 SASEGT. J lost 7 bases, V lost 7 bases, and 10 bases had no gene match. This CDR3 is built from 14 residues. The CDR3 nucleotides are TGTGCCAGCATGGCCACAGGGGATTGGCAGCCCCAGCATTTT. Amino acids: CASMATGDWQPQHF.

This clone was seen many times. The chain uses TRBV27 and TRBJ1-5; D is undetermined. The V end lost 2 bases, the J end lost 4 bases, and 6 bases lay between the germline ends. The CDR3 is 13 amino acids. Germline lookup yields CDR1 MNHEY and CDR2 SMNVEV (reference sequence). In DNA form, the CDR3 reads TGTGCCAGCAGTTTAAGTATAAATCAGCCCCAGCATTTT. It is translated as CASSLSINQPQHF.

This clone was recorded many times. The chain couples TRBV29-1 to TRBJ2-7; TRBD1 matches 8 bases. The CDR3 runs to 14 residues. CDR1 is SQVTM, CDR2 ANQGSEA, per germline. J gave up 3 bases and V 5 bases, and 9 bases lay outside the gene matches. CDR3 coding DNA: TGCAGCGTTACGAAACAGGGGGAGTACTACGAGCAGTACTTC. This gives the protein CSVTKQGEYYEQYF.

Ten or more counts support this clone. The chain uses TRBV2 and TRBJ1-4; D is perhaps TRBD1 (6 bases). The CDR3 extends over 16 amino acids. V was pared by 8 bases and J by 7 bases, with 23 bases between. Germline V lookup: CDR1 SNHLY, CDR2 FYNNEI. CDR3 coding DNA: TGTGCCAGCTCCCCGGGGGCGCCAGTACTGAGTGAAAAACTGTTTTTT. Encoded protein: CASSPGAPVLSEKLFF.

Note on this clone: This sequence may be a read error, since a much larger clone differs from it by one base. CDR3 in DNA: TGCAGTGCTCGGCGACCATATGTGGATTCACCCCTCCACTTT. It specifies CSARRPYVDSPLHF. The chain couples TRBV20-1 to TRBJ1-6; D unresolved. The CDR3 spans 14 residues. V lost 5 bases and J lost 8, with 16 bases in between. Germline values: CDR1 DFQATT, CDR2 SNEGSKA (reference sequence).

This clone was found many times. The chain links TRBV5-1 to TRBJ1-1; TRBD1 matches at 7 bases. Germline lookup yields CDR1 SGHRS and CDR2 YFSETQ. Unmatched junction bases numbered 3, after V lost 0 bases and J lost 4 bases. This CDR3 region has 14 residues. CDR3 nucleotides: TGCGCCAGCAGCTTGGAGGGGGCGGCCACTGAAGCTTTCTTT. Translation gives CASSLEGAATEAFF.

This clone was picked up many times. The rearrangement joins TRBV6-6 to TRBJ2-3, with D perhaps TRBD2 (5 bases). The CDR3 is made up of 18 amino acids. With 7 bases removed from V and 0 bases from J, the gap between germline ends came to 23 bases. Per the germline V gene, CDR1 is MNHNY and CDR2 is SVGAGI (reference sequence). The CDR3 DNA reads as TGTGCCAGCACTTCAGTGGGAGAGCCGAGAACTAGCACAGATACGCAGTATTTT. This encodes CASTSVGEPRTSTDTQYF.

This clone was detected a few times. This sequence joins TRBV2 and TRBJ1-2, with D maybe TRBD1 (5 bases). The V end was cut by 4 bases, the J end by 5 bases, with 11 bases between. CDR3 length: 13 residues. Germline CDR1 and CDR2: SNHLY and FYNNEI. CDR3 amino acids: CASSGRDSYGYTF. The CDR3 region has the DNA TGTGCCAGCAGTGGCAGGGACTCATATGGCTACACCTTC.

This clone was detected many times. The CDR3 loop reads CASSGDSNEQYF. The CDR3 DNA follows: TGTGCCAGCAGCGGAGACAGTAACGAGCAGTACTTC. The chain recombines TRBV9 with TRBJ2-7, with D tentatively TRBD1 (5 bases). CDR3 length equals 12 residues. In germline, CDR1 is SGDLS, CDR2 YYNGEE. Trimming pared 3 bases from V and 5 bases from J, leaving 9 bases between.

This clone was detected many times. This sample includes further DNA sequences coding for the same CDR3. This chain links TRBV5-1 with TRBJ2-6, with 9 nucleotides matching TRBD1. This CDR3 comprises 19 residues. Germline V gene lookup returns CDR1 SGHRS and CDR2 YFSETQ. With 1 base clipped from V and 4 bases from J, the junction kept 12 bases outside the gene matches. CDR3 nucleotides: TGCGCCAGCAGCTTGCCCGAGGGACAGGGCTATTCCGGGGCCAACGTCCTGACTTTC. Encoded protein: CASSLPEGQGYSGANVLTF.

The chain is built from TRBV30 and TRBJ2-7; no firm D call. This CDR3 is built from 13 residues. Germline V CDR1 and CDR2: GTSNPN, SVGIG (reference sequence). V was pared by 1 base and J by 2 bases, with 9 bases between. The CDR3 is CAWSADGPYEQYF. Written as DNA, the CDR3 is TGTGCCTGGAGTGCGGACGGGCCCTACGAGCAGTACTTC.

This clone has a handful of counts. The CDR3 carries no conserved terminal phenylalanine or tryptophan, so it likely arises from a read error. V gene TRBV6-5 combines with J gene TRBJ2-6; TRBD1 matches at 7 bases. This CDR3 has 17 amino acids. Losses at the gene ends were 4 bases for V and 0 bases for J; bases not matched to a gene: 6. Germline loops: CDR1 MNHEY, CDR2 SVGAGI. The CDR3 nucleotides are TGTGCCAGCAGTTTTAAGACAGGGATCTCTGGGGCCAACGTCCTGACTTTA. This encodes CASSFKTGISGANVLTL.

This clone was counted ten times or more. Here the CDR3 reads CSARQGGTEAFF. Written as DNA, the CDR3 is TGCAGTGCTAGACAGGGGGGAACTGAAGCTTTCTTT. This chain joins TRBV20-1 and TRBJ1-1; 7 nucleotides align to TRBD1. CDR1 is DFQATT, CDR2 SNEGSKA, per germline (reference sequence). Unmatched junction bases numbered 2, after V lost 2 bases and J lost 5 bases. The CDR3 runs 12 residues.

Ten or more counts support this clone. The gene calls are TRBV5-1 and TRBJ2-2, with 9 bases matching TRBD1. The germline V gene encodes CDR1 SGHRS and CDR2 YFSETQ. V gave up 2 bases and J gave up 4 bases; unmatched junction bases: 6. The length of the CDR3 is 16 residues. The CDR3 loop is CASSLQGASTTGELFF. CDR3 nucleotide sequence: TGCGCCAGCAGCTTACAGGGGGCGTCGACCACCGGGGAGCTGTTTTTT.

The rearrangement joins TRBV4-2 to TRBJ1-1, with 10 nucleotides matching TRBD1. V lost 0 bases to trimming and J lost 4 bases; unmatched junction nucleotides: 2. Germline V gene lookup returns CDR1 LGHNA and CDR2 YNFKEQ. This CDR3 has 15 amino acids. CDR3 DNA: TGTGCCAGCAGCCAAGAGGGGGACAGGGGCACTGAAGCTTTCTTT. This gives the protein CASSQEGDRGTEAFF.

This clone was counted ten times or more. The chain combines TRBV7-8 with TRBJ2-7; possible D gene TRBD1, 6 bases. The germline V gene has CDR1 SGHVS and CDR2 FQNEAQ. The CDR3 spans 18 residues. Between the trimmed V and J ends, which lost 1 base and 4 bases, there was a span of 23 bases. The CDR3 region is CASSLVKVRGFLFYEQYF. The CDR3 DNA reads TGTGCCAGCAGCTTAGTAAAGGTTAGGGGGTTCCTCTTTTACGAGCAGTACTTC.

Comment on this clone: This may be a read error: a much more frequent sequence differs by one nucleotide. Other DNA variants within this sample encode the same CDR3. This chain joins TRBV16 and TRBJ1-6; 8 bases match TRBD1. Trimming took 5 bases from V and 6 from J; bases not matched to a gene: 12. The germline gives CDR1 KGHSY, CDR2 FQNENV. There are 17 residues in the CDR3. The CDR3 protein is CASSDTGGPSSNSPLHF. The CDR3 coding sequence is TGTGCCAGCAGCGACACAGGGGGTCCCTCTTCTAATTCACCCCTCCACTTT. The whole variable domain, filled in from reference TRBV16 and TRBJ1-6, reads GEEVAQTPKHLVRGEGQKAKLYCAPIKGHSYVFWYQQVLKNEFKFLISFQNENVFDETGMPKERFSAKCLPNSPCSLEIQATKLEDSAVYFCASSDTGGPSSNSPLHFGNGTRLTVT.

This clone was detected many times. The V and J genes are TRBV19 and TRBJ1-6, with TRBD1 matching 8 bases. CDR1 is LNHDA and CDR2 is SQIVND in the germline V gene (reference sequence). V was clipped by 3 bases and J by 7 bases; unmatched bases: 5. This CDR3 has 15 residues. The CDR3 DNA reads as TGTGCCAGTAGTATCGGGACAGGCCTGAATTCACCCCTCCACTTT. The encoded protein is CASSIGTGLNSPLHF.

This clone came up many times. J is TRBJ2-1 and V is TRBV5-1, with D hard to call. V dropped 8 bases and J dropped 7 bases, with 10 bases sitting between them. This CDR3 has 11 residues. CDR1 and CDR2 (germline): SGHRS, YFSETQ. This chain's CDR3 is CASAAGNEQFF. CDR3 sequence (DNA): TGCGCCAGTGCTGCCGGAAATGAGCAGTTCTTC.